Listed here are 17 T cell receptor beta chains from one sample, sequenced in a study of Graves' ophthalmopathy and Graves' hyperthyroidism. CDR3 regions of TCR beta were amplified from RNA transcripts. HTBI-primed first-round RT-PCR preceded second-round multiplex PCR. Using its own MiXCR run on the multiplex PCR reads, TCRdb lists one record per CDR3 protein. The table shows around 470,000 distinct CDR3 sequences, with about an eighth occurring only once. The sample was blood. These receptors all come from a woman between 25 and 40 years old with Graves' ophthalmopathy.

Sample share makes this clonotype medium-sized. This chain joins TRBV12-3 or TRBV12-4 and TRBJ1-2, with 10 bases that match TRBD1. The CDR3 runs to 16 residues. The V and J ends lost 4 bases and 5 bases, in that order; junction bases with no gene match: 10. This chain's CDR3 is CASSSSSAGQGYGYTF. In nucleotides, the CDR3 is TGTGCCAGCAGTTCGTCCTCCGCGGGACAGGGGTATGGCTACACCTTC.

This clonotype was observed many times. This chain links TRBV6-2 or TRBV6-3 with TRBJ2-2; D unclear. Germline lookup yields CDR1 MNHEY and CDR2 SVGEGT. Trimming stripped 8 bases from V and 6 bases from J, with 19 bases between. The CDR3 covers 15 residues. The CDR3 DNA reads as TGTGCCAGCGGTAGGCAAGCGCCGTGGGCCGGGGAGCTGTTTTTT. Translated: CASGRQAPWAGELFF.

At least ten counts were recorded for this clonotype. V usage is TRBV6-5 and J usage is TRBJ2-7, with D tentatively TRBD1 (5 bases). Germline V lookup: CDR1 MNHEY, CDR2 SVGAGI. The CDR3 sequence is 14 residues long. V lost 7 bases, J lost 2 bases, and 15 bases lay in between. DNA of the CDR3: TGTGCCAGCAAGGGGATACAGAGGACCTACGAGCAGTACTTC. Translating gives CASKGIQRTYEQYF.

This clonotype was seen ten or more times. This sequence joins TRBV12-5 and TRBJ1-2; the D is unclear. CDR1 and CDR2 from the germline V gene are LGHNT and FRNRAP. The CDR3 length is 16 residues. V was cut by 1 base and J by 0 bases, with 12 bases left in between. The CDR3: CASGLALERANYGYTF. The DNA for the CDR3 is TGTGCTAGTGGTTTGGCCCTCGAAAGGGCTAACTATGGCTACACCTTC. The variable domain in full, with the rest retrieved from reference TRBV12-5 and TRBJ1-2, is DARVTQTPRHKVTEMGQEVTMRCQPILGHNTVFWYRQTMMQGLELLAYFRNRAPLDDSGMPKDRFSAEMPDATLATLKIQPSEPRDSAVYFCASGLALERANYGYTFGSGTRLTVV.

This clonotype appeared many times. The chain has TRBV20-1 and TRBJ1-1; TRBD1 might be the D (5 bases). The germline V and J ends were trimmed by 0 bases and 5 bases, with 19 bases remaining between them. There are 16 residues in the CDR3. Per germline, CDR1 DFQATT and CDR2 SNEGSKA (reference sequence). The CDR3 loop reads CSARDRFGGIGTEAFF. CDR3 coding DNA: TGCAGTGCTAGAGATAGGTTCGGGGGGATAGGGACTGAAGCTTTCTTT.

The chain recombines TRBV5-1 with TRBJ2-5; 8 bases map to TRBD2. J lost 4 bases, V lost 2 bases, and 13 bases had no gene match. Germline V CDR1 and CDR2: SGHRS, YFSETQ. The CDR3 runs 17 residues. DNA for the CDR3: TGCGCCAGCAGCTTCATATGGAGTGGCGGGGGGACAGAGACCCAGTACTTC. This sequence encodes CASSFIWSGGGTETQYF.

This clonotype was counted only a few times. The chain couples TRBV4-1 to TRBJ1-2; D is uncertain. Trimming shortened V by 1 base and J by 6 bases, and 12 bases separated the two germline ends. Germline lookup yields CDR1 MGHRA and CDR2 YSYEKL. The CDR3 is 14 residues long. The CDR3 coding sequence is TGCGCCAGCAGCCAAGTAGTAGGGTTACATGGCTACACCTTC. Translating it yields CASSQVVGLHGYTF.

This clonotype was seen at least ten times. The rearrangement joins TRBV6-1 to TRBJ2-6; 7 bases match TRBD1. V lost 4 bases and J lost 4; bases outside the gene matches: 7. Germline V gene lookup returns CDR1 MNHNS and CDR2 SASEGT. CDR3 length: 16 amino acids. In DNA, the CDR3 is TGTGCCAGCAGTGGCGAGACAGGGTCCGGGGCCAACGTCCTGACTTTC. Protein product: CASSGETGSGANVLTF.

There are many counts of this clonotype. This chain links TRBV7-9 with TRBJ1-2, with 9 bases identical to TRBD1. V shed 6 bases, J shed 8 bases, and the junction held 10 bases outside the gene matches. The CDR3 loop spans 14 amino acids. Germline CDR1 SEHNR, CDR2 FQNEAQ (reference sequence). Here the CDR3 DNA reads TGTGCCAGCAGTTCGGACAGGGGCCCTCGGGGCTACACCTTC. Translated: CASSSDRGPRGYTF. Supplemented by reference TRBV7-9 and TRBJ1-2, the full variable domain reads DTGVSQNPRHKITKRGQNVTFRCDPISEHNRLYWYRQTLGQGPEFLTYFQNEAQLEKSRLLSDRFSAERPKGSFSTLEIQRTEQGDSAMYLCASSSDRGPRGYTFGSGTRLTVV.

This clonotype was seen a few times. This chain connects TRBV19 to TRBJ1-1; D possibly corresponds to TRBD1 (5 bases). Looked up from germline, CDR1 is LNHDA and CDR2 is SQIVND (reference sequence). The CDR3 consists of 14 residues. The V gene lost 11 bases and the J gene lost 1 base, with 17 bases spanning the gap. CDR3 in amino acids: CAAGLRGSNTEAFF. As DNA, the CDR3 is TGTGCCGCTGGATTGAGGGGATCGAACACTGAAGCTTTCTTT.

In this sample, this clonotype turned up many times. This rearrangement joins TRBV27 to TRBJ2-7; D perhaps matches TRBD1 (6 bases). This CDR3 comprises 14 residues. CDR1 is MNHEY and CDR2 is SMNVEV in the germline V gene (reference sequence). V lost 4 bases and J lost 5, with 15 bases in between. CDR3 amino acids: CASSSQLRTDEQYF. In nucleotides, the CDR3 is TGTGCCAGCAGTTCACAACTCCGGACAGACGAGCAGTACTTC.

This clonotype showed up just a few times. V and J are TRBV12-5 and TRBJ1-1; no definite D call. This CDR3 is built from 12 residues. V gave up 5 bases and J gave up 7 bases, with 11 bases separating them. The germline CDR1 and CDR2 sequences are LGHNT and FRNRAP. Here the CDR3 DNA reads TGTGCTAGTGGTCCCACGGGTATTGAAGCTTTCTTT. It yields the protein CASGPTGIEAFF.

This clonotype was seen at least ten times. The CDR3 sequence: CASSLNRETGVTEAFF. DNA of the CDR3: TGCGCCAGCAGCTTGAACAGGGAAACAGGCGTCACTGAAGCTTTCTTT. The chain is built from TRBV5-1 and TRBJ1-1; weak D call: TRBD1 (6 bases). Per germline, CDR1 SGHRS and CDR2 YFSETQ. The length of the CDR3 is 16 residues. The V and J ends lost 1 base and 4 bases respectively, with 17 bases between them.

Many counts were recorded for this clonotype. The CDR3 sequence is CASSQGGRLVRGYTF. The CDR3 DNA is TGCGCCAGCAGCCAAGGAGGACGCCTTGTCCGTGGCTACACCTTC. V usage is TRBV4-1 and J usage is TRBJ1-2, with no clear D. In germline, CDR1 is MGHRA, CDR2 YSYEKL. V was trimmed by 1 base and J by 7 bases, leaving 16 bases between them. CDR3 size: 15 residues.

There are many counts of this clonotype. The chain links TRBV29-1 to TRBJ1-5; D is uncertain. Germline CDR1 is SQVTM and CDR2 is ANQGSEA. The CDR3 has 15 amino acids. V was clipped by 7 bases and J by 0 bases, with 16 bases between them. The CDR3 coding sequence is TGCAGCGCTCCGCCAGCACTACTTAGCAATCAGCCCCAGCATTTT. The encoded protein is CSAPPALLSNQPQHF.

This clonotype was recorded at least ten times. The chain combines TRBV24-1 with TRBJ2-2; maybe TRBD1 (5 bases). Trimming pared 5 bases from V and 3 bases from J, leaving 12 bases between. The CDR3 runs 15 residues. The V gene's germline CDR1 is KGHDR and CDR2 SFDVKD. The CDR3 protein is CATSAPGRDTGELFF. DNA for the CDR3: TGTGCCACCAGTGCTCCAGGGCGCGACACCGGGGAGCTGTTTTTT.

This clonotype was counted at least ten times. The chain has TRBV27 and TRBJ1-6; the D is unclear. The CDR3 consists of 16 residues. V was clipped by 5 bases and J by 2 bases, with 13 bases between them. The germline V gene has CDR1 MNHEY and CDR2 SMNVEV (reference sequence). The CDR3 bases are TGTGCCAGCAGTATTGGAAGCTGGACCTATAATTCACCCCTCCACTTT. Translating gives CASSIGSWTYNSPLHF.